These 18 T cell receptor beta chains were all obtained from the same sample, sequenced in a study of read filtering for tumor transcriptome and immune sequencing. Molecular barcoded adaptors covering alpha/delta and beta/gamma chains were used on 400 ng RNA. TCRdb reprocessed the reads via MiXCR and lists one record per CDR3 protein. This table has tens of thousands of distinct CDR3 sequences, around 21% appearing once. The sample comprised a population of CD138-negative cells sorted from bone marrow. Receptors were obtained from a donor at least 40 years old with multiple myeloma.

This clonotype is categorized as medium-sized. The chain links TRBV7-3 to TRBJ2-1; 11 bases are shared with TRBD2. The trim removed 5 bases at V and 8 bases at J, leaving 8 bases unmatched. The CDR3 is 15 residues long. The V gene's germline CDR1 is SGHTA and CDR2 FQGTGA. The DNA for the CDR3 is TGTGCCAGCAGCCCAACTAGCGGGAGTTTCGATGAGCAGTTCTTC. Translation gives CASSPTSGSFDEQFF.

This clonotype appeared many times. The chain recombines TRBV11-2 with TRBJ2-5; 7 bases agree with TRBD1. CDR3 length equals 14 residues. After removal of 1 base from V and 5 bases from J, the junction contained 4 bases not matched to a gene. Germline values: CDR1 SGHAT, CDR2 FQNNGV. The CDR3 bases are TGTGCCAGCAGCTTAGCCGACAGGGAGGAGACCCAGTACTTC. Protein: CASSLADREETQYF.

This clonotype was detected many times. The chain is built from TRBV18 and TRBJ2-3, with no clear D. V dropped 0 bases and J dropped 6 bases, with 4 bases sitting between them. CDR1 KGHSH and CDR2 LQKENI come from the germline V gene. The CDR3 extends over 12 amino acids. DNA for the CDR3: TGTGCCAGCTCACCACCGACGGATACGCAGTATTTT. Protein: CASSPPTDTQYF. The full variable domain, with the rest looked up from reference TRBV18 and TRBJ2-3, is NAGVMQNPRHLVRRRGQEARLRCSPMKGHSHVYWYRQLPEEGLKFMVYLQKENIIDESGMPKERFSAEFPKEGPSILRIQQVVRGDSAAYFCASSPPTDTQYFGPGTRLTVL.

This clonotype appeared many times. The chain has TRBV2 and TRBJ2-1; 10 nucleotides line up with TRBD2. Germline trimming cut 5 bases from V and 5 bases from J; bases unmatched to any gene: 9. Germline V gene lookup returns CDR1 SNHLY and CDR2 FYNNEI. CDR3 size: 16 residues. The CDR3 DNA reads TGTGCCAGCAGTCCCGAGCGGGGGGGCCCGAACAATGAGCAGTTCTTC. It is translated as CASSPERGGPNNEQFF.

In DNA, the CDR3 is TGTGCCAGCAGCTTAGAGACTAGCTCCTACGAGCAGTACTTC. This codes for CASSLETSSYEQYF. The chain links TRBV7-6 to TRBJ2-7; a possible D gene is TRBD2 (6 bases). CDR1 and CDR2 from the germline V gene are SGHVS and FNYEAQ. Trimming removed 1 base at V and 0 bases at J, with 7 bases between. The CDR3 totals 14 residues.

This clonotype was recorded many times. The chain carries TRBV29-1 and TRBJ1-1; D uncertain. V lost 4 bases to trimming and J lost 1 base, with 7 bases between them. The CDR3 is 12 amino acids. The V gene's germline CDR1 is SQVTM and CDR2 ANQGSEA. The CDR3 here is CSVAQQNTEAFF. The CDR3 DNA reads TGCAGCGTTGCGCAGCAGAACACTGAAGCTTTCTTT.

The gene calls are TRBV28 and TRBJ1-1; D is uncertain. The CDR3 is 13 residues long. Germline lookup yields CDR1 MDHEN and CDR2 SYDVKM. Trimming took off 5 bases at V and 0 bases at J, with 7 bases between the two ends. The CDR3 protein is CASSPTVNTEAFF. The CDR3 DNA follows: TGTGCCAGCAGTCCGACGGTGAACACTGAAGCTTTCTTT.

Of note for this clonotype: A single base separates this from a much larger clone, so it may be a read error. This chain uses TRBV9 with TRBJ2-1, with a weak D call TRBD1 (6 bases). CDR3 length: 17 amino acids. The germline CDR1 and CDR2 sequences are SGDLS and YYNGEE. CDR3 DNA: TGTGCCACCAGCGAAGATGACAGGTACCCCCCTTCGTCGGAGCAGTTCTTC. Protein product: CATSEDDRYPPSSEQFF.

This clonotype occurred many times. The rearrangement uses TRBV5-1 and TRBJ2-2; 13 positions match TRBD2. Trimming took 4 bases from V and 5 from J; bases not matched to a gene: 8. This CDR3 spans 17 amino acids. Per germline, CDR1 SGHRS and CDR2 YFSETQ. This CDR3 reads CASSTGLAGVKTGELFF. Written as DNA, the CDR3 is TGCGCCAGCAGCACCGGACTAGCGGGAGTTAAGACCGGGGAGCTGTTTTTT. Drawing the rest from reference TRBV5-1 and TRBJ2-2, the complete variable domain is KAGVTQTPRYLIKTRGQQVTLSCSPISGHRSVSWYQQTPGQGLQFLFEYFSETQRNKGNFPGRFSGRQFSNSRSEMNVSTLELGDSALYLCASSTGLAGVKTGELFFGEGSRLTVL.

Turning to this clonotype: This could be a read error, since a much larger clone is one nucleotide away. J is TRBJ1-1 and V is TRBV5-1; TRBD1 matches at 7 bases. The germline CDR1 and CDR2 sequences are SGHRS and YFSETQ. This CDR3 is built from 14 residues. This CDR3 reads CASSARGLNTKAFF. The CDR3, as DNA: TGCGCCAGCAGCGCAAGGGGGCTGAACACTAAAGCTTTCTTT.

Comments on this clonotype: A single base separates this from a much larger clone, so it may be a read error. This chain connects TRBV6-2 or TRBV6-3 to TRBJ2-2; TRBD2 might be the D (5 bases). Germline V CDR1 and CDR2: MNHEY, SVGEGT. The CDR3 has 12 amino acids. The CDR3 loop reads CASKQNTGELIF. As DNA, the CDR3 is TGTGCCAGCAAGCAGAACACCGGGGAGCTGATTTTT.

This clonotype was detected only a few times. The chain has TRBV7-8 and TRBJ1-5, with 9 bases identical to TRBD1. The CDR3 runs 14 residues. The germline V gene has CDR1 SGHVS and CDR2 FQNEAQ. V was pared by 3 bases and J by 6 bases, with 3 bases of the junction left unmatched. The CDR3 region has the DNA TGTGCCAGCAGCTTGAAACAGGGGGCTCAGCCCCAGCATTTT. Amino acid sequence: CASSLKQGAQPQHF. Filled out from reference TRBV7-8 and TRBJ1-5, the complete variable domain reads GAGVSQSPRYKVAKRGQDVALRCDPISGHVSLFWYQQALGQGPEFLTYFQNEAQLDKSGLPSDRFFAERPEGSVSTLKIQRTQQEDSAVYLCASSLKQGAQPQHFGDGTRLSIL.

As regards this clonotype: The junction departs from germline at one end; a sequencing error may be responsible. This chain joins TRBV10-1 and TRBJ1-1; D not certain. This CDR3 has 14 amino acids. The germline gives CDR1 WNHNN, CDR2 SYGVQD (reference sequence). The CDR3 loop is CASTESPADTAAFF. The CDR3 nucleotides are TGCGCCAGCACCGAGTCCCCAGCAGACACTGCAGCTTTCTTT.

This clonotype showed up many times. This chain joins TRBV4-1 and TRBJ2-1; 7 bases are shared with TRBD2. CDR3 length: 14 residues. Per the germline V gene, CDR1 is MGHRA and CDR2 is YSYEKL. The J segment lost 5 bases and the V segment lost 2 bases, leaving 3 bases of the junction unmatched. The CDR3 here is CASSQSGGDNEQFF. CDR3 DNA sequence: TGCGCCAGCAGCCAATCTGGGGGGGACAATGAGCAGTTCTTC.

This rearrangement joins TRBV25-1 to TRBJ2-1; D is perhaps TRBD1 or TRBD2 (6 bases each). The germline CDR1 and CDR2 sequences are MGHDK and SYGVNS. This CDR3 has 15 amino acids. Trimming cost V 6 bases and J 4 bases, with 16 bases left between them. CDR3 sequence: CASSQGGRSYNEQFF. CDR3 DNA sequence: TGTGCCAGCAGCCAAGGGGGGAGATCTTACAATGAGCAGTTCTTC.

Concerning this clonotype: A much larger clone differs from this one at a single base, so this may be a read error. It is likely a read error, because the conserved phenylalanine at the end of the CDR3 is missing. The chain joins TRBV29-1 to TRBJ1-5; unclear D gene. Germline CDR1 SQVTM, CDR2 ANQGSEA. Trimming pared 6 bases from V and 6 bases from J, leaving 12 bases between. The CDR3 is 12 residues long. DNA for the CDR3: TGCAGCGTGACGATAGGAGGTCAGCCCCAGCATCTT. Its translation: CSVTIGGQPQHL.

This clonotype was counted ten times or more. The chain joins TRBV23-1 to TRBJ2-5; 7 positions match TRBD1. TRBV23-1 is given ORF status, its function remaining uncertain. CDR3 length equals 15 residues. With 6 bases clipped from V and 0 bases from J, the junction kept 7 bases outside the gene matches. The CDR3 is CASRRKTGNQETQYF. In DNA, the CDR3 is TGCGCCAGCAGACGTAAGACAGGGAACCAAGAGACCCAGTACTTC.

This clonotype was found many times. The rearrangement uses TRBV20-1 and TRBJ2-1; the match to TRBD2 covers 10 bases. This CDR3 has 15 amino acids. The J segment lost 7 bases and the V segment lost 1 base, leaving 7 bases of the junction unmatched. Germline V lookup: CDR1 DFQATT, CDR2 SNEGSKA (reference sequence). In nucleotides, the CDR3 is TGCAGTGCTAGAGTGCCAGCGGGAGGGTTAAATGAGCAGTTCTTC. Protein product: CSARVPAGGLNEQFF.